This TCR beta chain appears in the sequencing data of a study of T cell repertoires in cytomegalovirus infection. At the level of the study: CMV infection plus the matching HLA type was flagged by public TCR beta signatures. General study findings and limits: The study found HLA-C-restricted CMV-specific TCR beta clonotypes dominating the ex vivo response. Identification of carriers of CMV plus the relevant HLA was performed using cumulative public TCR beta family frequency.

TCRdb independently ran MiXCR on the reads; one entry per CDR3 protein. The sample has under 130,000 distinct CDR3 sequences, approximately 45% seen once. The CDR3 has 17 amino acids. V was pared by 0 bases and J by 0 bases, with 14 bases between. Germline V gene lookup returns CDR1 LNHNV and CDR2 YYDKDF (reference sequence). As regards this clonotype: Its target is unknown.

The chain links TRBV15 to TRBJ1-2; a weak D match, TRBD1 (6 bases). This clonotype was sampled from a human donor in good health (CMV status not recorded). Some clones in this sample may be carry-over from other donors' samples. Sequenced here: CD8+ T cells from cultured PBMCs, sampled from culture after CMV antigen stimulation. The CDR3 reads CATSRDAGDETNYGYTF. CDR3 bases: TGTGCCACCAGCAGAGATGCAGGGGATGAGACTAACTATGGCTACACCTTC.